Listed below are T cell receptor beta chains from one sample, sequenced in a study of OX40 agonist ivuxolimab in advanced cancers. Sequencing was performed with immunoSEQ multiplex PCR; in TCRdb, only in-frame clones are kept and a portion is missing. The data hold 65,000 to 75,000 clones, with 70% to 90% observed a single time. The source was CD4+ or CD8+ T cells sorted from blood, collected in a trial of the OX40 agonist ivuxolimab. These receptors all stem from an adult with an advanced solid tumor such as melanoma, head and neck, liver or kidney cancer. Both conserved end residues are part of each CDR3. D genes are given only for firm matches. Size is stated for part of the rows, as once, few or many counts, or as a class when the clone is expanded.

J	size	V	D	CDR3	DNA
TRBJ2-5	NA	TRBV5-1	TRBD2	CASSLTLAGGPKEETQYF	TGCGCCAGCAGCTTGACTCTAGCGGGAGGGCCTAAGGAAGAGACCCAGTACTTC
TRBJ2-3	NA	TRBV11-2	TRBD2	CASRLAGGSTDTQYF	TGTGCCAGCAGACTAGCGGGGGGTTCCACAGATACGCAGTATTTT
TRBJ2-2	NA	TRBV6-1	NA	CASSETGYTGELFF	TGTGCCAGCAGTGAAACGGGGTACACCGGGGAGCTGTTTTTT
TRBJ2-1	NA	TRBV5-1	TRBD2	CASSLLGLSIAGATYNEQFF	TGCGCCAGCAGCTTGTTGGGCCTCTCAATTGCGGGAGCGACCTACAATGAGCAGTTCTTC
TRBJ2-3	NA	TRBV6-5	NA	CATKRGGTDTQYF	TGTGCCACAAAGAGGGGGGGCACAGATACGCAGTATTTT
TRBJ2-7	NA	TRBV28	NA	CASSSPTGSFYEQYF	TGTGCCAGCAGTTCCCCGACAGGATCGTTCTACGAGCAGTACTTC
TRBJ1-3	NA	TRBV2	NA	CASSAMGLGGDTIYF	TGTGCCAGCAGTGCCATGGGGCTTGGAGGCGACACCATATATTTT
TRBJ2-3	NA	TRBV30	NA	CAWSAGGPSTDTQYF	TGTGCCTGGAGTGCCGGGGGCCCTAGCACAGATACGCAGTATTTT
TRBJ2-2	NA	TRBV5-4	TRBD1	CASSFRTGVGELFF	TGTGCCAGCAGCTTCCGGACAGGCGTCGGGGAGCTGTTTTTT
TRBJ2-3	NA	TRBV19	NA	CAVQDTIRTDTQYF	TGTGCCGTTCAGGACACAATTCGCACAGATACGCAGTATTTT
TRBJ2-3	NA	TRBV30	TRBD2	CAWSLAGGDDTQYF	TGTGCCTGGAGTTTAGCGGGGGGTGATGATACGCAGTATTTT
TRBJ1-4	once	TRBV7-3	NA	CASSLTVNEKLFF	TGTGCCAGCAGCTTAACGGTTAATGAAAAACTGTTTTTT
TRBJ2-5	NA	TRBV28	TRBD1	CASSLDRGPETQYF	TGTGCCAGCAGTTTAGACAGGGGGCCAGAGACCCAGTACTTC
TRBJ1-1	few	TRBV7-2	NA	CASSLNTEAFF	TGTGCCAGCAGCCTTAACACTGAAGCTTTCTTT
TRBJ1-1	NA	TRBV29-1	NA	CSANTGNTEAFF	TGCAGCGCCAATACAGGGAACACTGAAGCTTTCTTT
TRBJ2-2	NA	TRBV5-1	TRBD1	CASSLEGTANTGELFF	TGCGCCAGCAGCTTGGAGGGGACAGCGAACACCGGGGAGCTGTTTTTT
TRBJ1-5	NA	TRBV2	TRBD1	CASSEDPRQGHFGNQPQHF	TGTGCCAGCAGTGAAGATCCGCGACAGGGTCACTTCGGGAATCAGCCCCAGCATTTT
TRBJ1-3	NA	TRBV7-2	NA	CASSQKQESSGNTIYF	TGTGCCAGCAGCCAAAAACAGGAGAGCTCTGGAAACACCATATATTTT
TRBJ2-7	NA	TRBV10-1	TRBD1	CAQGTTGGFYEQYF	TGCGCGCAGGGGACCACAGGGGGCTTCTACGAGCAGTACTTC
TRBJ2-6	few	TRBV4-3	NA	CASSQTGTANVLTF	TGCGCCAGCAGCCAAACAGGGACGGCCAACGTCCTGACTTTC
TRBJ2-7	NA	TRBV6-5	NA	CASSRDSYYEQYF	TGTGCCAGCAGTCGCGACAGTTACTACGAGCAGTACTTC
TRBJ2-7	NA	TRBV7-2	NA	CASSRDLGREQYF	TGTGCCAGTTCCCGGGACTTAGGGCGCGAGCAGTACTTC
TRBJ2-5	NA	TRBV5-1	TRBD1	CASSSPDRGETQYF	TGCGCCAGCAGCTCCCCGGACAGGGGCGAGACCCAGTACTTC
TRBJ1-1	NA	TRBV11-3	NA	CASSHRQAPNTEAFF	TGTGCCAGCAGCCATAGACAGGCCCCGAACACTGAAGCTTTCTTT
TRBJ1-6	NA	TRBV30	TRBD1	CAWSQDRATYNSPLHF	TGTGCCTGGTCGCAGGACAGGGCGACCTATAATTCACCCCTCCACTTT
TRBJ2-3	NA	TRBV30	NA	CALRDGWRSTDTQYF	TGTGCCCTAAGGGACGGCTGGCGTAGCACAGATACGCAGTATTTT
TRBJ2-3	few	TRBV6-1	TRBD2	CASSGRGLAGGPRTDTQYF	TGTGCCAGCAGTGGCCGAGGACTAGCGGGGGGGCCACGCACAGATACGCAGTATTTT
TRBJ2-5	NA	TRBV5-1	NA	CASSLRAGGQETQYF	TGCGCCAGCAGCTTGCGGGCCGGGGGCCAAGAGACCCAGTACTTC
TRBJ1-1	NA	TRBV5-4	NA	CASSSDRLNTEAFF	TGTGCCAGCAGCTCGGACCGCTTGAACACTGAAGCTTTCTTT
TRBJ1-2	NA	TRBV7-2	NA	CASSLGMPREGYGYTF	TGTGCCAGCAGCTTAGGGATGCCCAGGGAAGGCTATGGCTACACCTTC
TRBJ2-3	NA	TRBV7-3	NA	CASSLLSPQSTDTQYF	TGTGCCAGCAGCTTATTAAGCCCCCAAAGCACAGATACGCAGTATTTT
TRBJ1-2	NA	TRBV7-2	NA	CASSLGPGSYYGYTF	TGTGCCAGCAGCTTAGGACCGGGCAGCTACTATGGCTACACCTTC
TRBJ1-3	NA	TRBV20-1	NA	CSGRGRNTIYF	TGCAGCGGCAGGGGTCGAAACACCATATATTTT
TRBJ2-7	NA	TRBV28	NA	CASSLNYEQYF	TGTGCCAGCAGTCTTAACTACGAGCAGTACTTC
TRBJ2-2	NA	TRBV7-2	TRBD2	CASSLGASGHTGELFF	TGTGCCAGCAGCTTAGGGGCTAGCGGGCACACCGGGGAGCTGTTTTTT
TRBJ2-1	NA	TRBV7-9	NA	CASSLAVSLVGNEQFF	TGTGCCAGCAGCTTAGCTGTCTCACTAGTCGGCAATGAGCAGTTCTTC
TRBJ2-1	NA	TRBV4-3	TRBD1	CASSPSDRGPNEQFF	TGCGCCAGCAGCCCCAGTGACAGGGGGCCCAATGAGCAGTTCTTC
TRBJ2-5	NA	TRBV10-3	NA	CAIRGGAQETQYF	TGTGCCATAAGGGGGGGGGCACAAGAGACCCAGTACTTC
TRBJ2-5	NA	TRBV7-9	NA	CASSLELGIQETQYF	TGTGCCAGCAGCTTAGAGTTAGGGATTCAAGAGACCCAGTACTTC
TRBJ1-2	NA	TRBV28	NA	CASSGGGHGYTF	TGTGCCAGCAGTGGCGGGGGCCATGGCTACACCTTC
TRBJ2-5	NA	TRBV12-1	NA	CATKGPGETQYF	TGTGCCACCAAAGGACCGGGGGAGACCCAGTACTTC
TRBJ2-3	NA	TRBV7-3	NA	CASSLDRGDTQYF	TGTGCCAGCAGCTTAGATAGGGGGGATACGCAGTATTTT
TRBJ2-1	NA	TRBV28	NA	CASSLGLGEQFF	TGTGCCAGCAGTTTGGGGTTGGGTGAGCAGTTCTTC
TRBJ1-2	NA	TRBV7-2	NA	CASSLDRETANYGYTF	TGTGCCAGCAGCTTAGATCGGGAGACGGCTAACTATGGCTACACCTTC
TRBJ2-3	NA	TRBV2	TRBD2	CASSRTSGRTDTQYF	TGTGCCAGCAGCCGGACTAGCGGTCGGACAGATACGCAGTATTTT
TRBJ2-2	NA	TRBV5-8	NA	CASSFELAVTGELFF	TGTGCCAGCAGCTTCGAGCTAGCAGTCACCGGGGAGCTGTTTTTT
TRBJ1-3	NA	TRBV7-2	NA	CASSPYGNTIYF	TGTGCCAGCAGCCCGTACGGAAACACCATATATTTT
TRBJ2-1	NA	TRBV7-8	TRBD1	CASSKDRSNEQFF	TGTGCCAGCAGCAAGGACAGGTCAAATGAGCAGTTCTTC
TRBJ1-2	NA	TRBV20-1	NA	CSAMENQGYTF	TGCAGTGCTATGGAAAACCAGGGCTACACCTTC
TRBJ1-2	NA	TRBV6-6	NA	CASTLTGGYGYTF	TGTGCCAGTACACTGACAGGCGGCTATGGCTACACCTTC
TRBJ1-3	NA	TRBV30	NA	CAWSGGLGNTIYF	TGTGCCTGGAGTGGGGGACTTGGAAACACCATATATTTT
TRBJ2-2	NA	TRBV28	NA	CASRRGPSTGELFF	TGTGCCAGCCGGAGGGGACCCTCCACCGGGGAGCTGTTTTTT
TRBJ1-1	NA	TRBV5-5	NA	CASSKGGIADTEAFF	TGTGCCAGCAGCAAAGGGGGGATCGCCGACACTGAAGCTTTCTTT
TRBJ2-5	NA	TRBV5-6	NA	CASSIYPGPPYQETQYF	TGTGCCAGCAGCATATATCCGGGACCCCCGTACCAAGAGACCCAGTACTTC
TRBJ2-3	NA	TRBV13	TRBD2	CASSFLLAGAGDTQYF	TGTGCCAGCAGCTTTTTACTAGCGGGGGCGGGGGATACGCAGTATTTT